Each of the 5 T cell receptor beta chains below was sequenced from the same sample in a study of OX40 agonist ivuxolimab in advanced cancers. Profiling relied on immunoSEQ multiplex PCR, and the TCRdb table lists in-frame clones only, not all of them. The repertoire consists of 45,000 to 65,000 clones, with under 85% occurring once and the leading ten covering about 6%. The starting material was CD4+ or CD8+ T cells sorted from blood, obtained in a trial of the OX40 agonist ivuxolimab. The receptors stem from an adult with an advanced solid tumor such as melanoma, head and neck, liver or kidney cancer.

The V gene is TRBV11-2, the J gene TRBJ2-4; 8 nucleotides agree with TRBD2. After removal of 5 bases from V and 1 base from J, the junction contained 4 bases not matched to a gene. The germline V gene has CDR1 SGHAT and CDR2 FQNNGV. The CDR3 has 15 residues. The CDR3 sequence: CASSPGGLAKNIQYF. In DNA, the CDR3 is TGTGCCAGCAGCCCGGGGGGGCTTGCCAAAAACATTCAGTACTTC. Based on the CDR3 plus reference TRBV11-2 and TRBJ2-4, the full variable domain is EAGVAQSPRYKIIEKRQSVAFWCNPISGHATLYWYQQILGQGPKLLIQFQNNGVVDDSQLPKDRFSAERLKGVDSTLKIQPAKLEDSAVYLCASSPGGLAKNIQYFGAGTRLSVL.

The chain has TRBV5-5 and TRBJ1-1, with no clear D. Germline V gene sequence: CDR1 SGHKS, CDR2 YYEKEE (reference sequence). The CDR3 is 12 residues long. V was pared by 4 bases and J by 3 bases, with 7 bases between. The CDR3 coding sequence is TGTGCCAGCAGCCCTTTTGACACTGAAGCTTTCTTT. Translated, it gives CASSPFDTEAFF. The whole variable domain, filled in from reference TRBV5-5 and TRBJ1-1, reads DAGVTQSPTHLIKTRGQQVTLRCSPISGHKSVSWYQQVLGQGPQFIFQYYEKEERGRGNFPDRFSARQFPNYSSELNVNALLLGDSALYLCASSPFDTEAFFGQGTRLTVV.

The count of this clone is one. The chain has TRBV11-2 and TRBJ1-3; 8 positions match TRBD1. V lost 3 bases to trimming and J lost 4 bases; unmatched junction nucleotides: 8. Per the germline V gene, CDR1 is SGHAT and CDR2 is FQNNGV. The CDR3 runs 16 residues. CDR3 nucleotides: TGTGCCAGCAGCTTGTCCGGACAGGGCATCGGAAACACCATATATTTT. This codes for CASSLSGQGIGNTIYF.

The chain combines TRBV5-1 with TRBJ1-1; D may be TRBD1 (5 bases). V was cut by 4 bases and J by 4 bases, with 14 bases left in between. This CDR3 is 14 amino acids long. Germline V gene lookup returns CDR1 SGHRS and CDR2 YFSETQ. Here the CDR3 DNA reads TGCGCCAGCAGCCCAGGGTGGAGAATCACTGAAGCTTTCTTT. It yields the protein CASSPGWRITEAFF.

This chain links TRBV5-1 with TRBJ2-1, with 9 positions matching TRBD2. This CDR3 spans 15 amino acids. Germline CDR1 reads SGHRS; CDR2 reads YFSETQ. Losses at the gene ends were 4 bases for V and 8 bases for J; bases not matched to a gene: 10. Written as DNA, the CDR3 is TGCGCCAGCAGCGAGGGGGGTAGCGGGAGTCATGAGCAGTTCTTC. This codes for CASSEGGSGSHEQFF.